This TCR beta chain was obtained from a study of cytomegalovirus exposure and HLA in healthy donors. Overall study findings and caveats: When presence/absence was analysed, sequencing depth was taken to be roughly uniform across donors.

The study ran its PCR with 60 Vbeta and 13 Jbeta primers. The protocol was immunoSEQ multiplex PCR, while the TCRdb copy is restricted to in-frame clones and leaves out a portion. The table records approximately 99,000 clones, around three quarters of them present only once. In regard to this clone: As yet, its antigen is unknown.

The trim removed 0 bases at V and 4 bases at J, leaving 3 bases unmatched. The CDR3 spans 15 residues. Germline values: CDR1 SGHTA, CDR2 FQGNSA. V and J are TRBV7-2 and TRBJ2-7; TRBD1 aligns across 10 bases. Sequencing was done on a sample of PBMCs. The source is a male donor in good health and CMV-seropositive. The CDR3 nucleotides read TGTGCCAGCAGCTTAGCGACGGGACAGGGGTACGAGCAGTACTTC. Amino acid sequence: CASSLATGQGYEQYF.